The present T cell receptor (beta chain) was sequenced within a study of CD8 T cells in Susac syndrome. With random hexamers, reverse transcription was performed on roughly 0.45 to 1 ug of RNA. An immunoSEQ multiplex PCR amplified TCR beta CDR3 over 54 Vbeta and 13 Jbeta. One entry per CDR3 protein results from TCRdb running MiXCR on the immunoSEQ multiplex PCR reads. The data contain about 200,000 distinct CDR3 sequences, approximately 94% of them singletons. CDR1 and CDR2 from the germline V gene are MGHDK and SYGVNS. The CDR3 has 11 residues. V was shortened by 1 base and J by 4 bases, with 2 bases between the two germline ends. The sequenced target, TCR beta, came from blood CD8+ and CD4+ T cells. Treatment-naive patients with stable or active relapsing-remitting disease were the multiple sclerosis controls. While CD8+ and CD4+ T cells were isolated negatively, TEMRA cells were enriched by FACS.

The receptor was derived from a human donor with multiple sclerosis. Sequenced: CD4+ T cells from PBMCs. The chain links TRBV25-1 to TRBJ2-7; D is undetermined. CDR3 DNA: TGTGCCAGCAGTGAATCTTACGAGCAGTACTTC. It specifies CASSESYEQYF.